The 21 T cell receptor beta chains below all came from one sample that was sequenced in a study of beta chain features in type 1 diabetes (dated by TCRdb to 2016 to 2018). Study-wide findings and limitations: In all four CD4+ subsets, TCRB CDR3 length was moderately but significantly shorter in type 1 diabetes patients.

What these receptors recognize is not known. The method behind the library was the immunoSEQ multiplex PCR assay. The High Capacity cDNA Reverse Transcription Kit was used to reverse transcribe all of the isolated RNA, meaning that expressed TCRB transcripts were what got sequenced. What TCRdb holds here is the immuneACCESS table cut down to in-frame rearrangements. Part of the clones is not present; checked against another copy, under half of the missing clones reflect an unresolved V gene, and the others are unexplained. Present in this sample are about 270,000 clones, over 11% of which were seen just once. Clones ranked in the top ten supply 0.015% to 0.02% of the sample. Sequencing was carried out using naive CD4+ T cells from blood. The cell subset or site label on this specimen signifies: true naive CD4+ T cells. All receptors derive from a man under 40 with type 1 diabetes.

The chain recombines TRBV28 with TRBJ1-1; TRBD1 might be the D (6 bases). CDR1 and CDR2 from the germline V gene are MDHEN and SYDVKM. V shed 5 bases and J shed 0 bases, with 13 bases lying between them. The CDR3 spans 15 residues. The DNA for the CDR3 is TGTGCCAGCAGTCGTCCCGGGACATTGAACACTGAAGCTTTCTTT. Translated: CASSRPGTLNTEAFF.

This rearrangement joins TRBV7-2 to TRBJ2-5; maybe TRBD2 (6 bases). Germline V gives CDR1 SGHTA, CDR2 FQGNSA. The CDR3 has 15 residues. The V gene lost 5 bases and the J gene lost 4 bases, with 17 bases spanning the gap. CDR3 bases: TGTGCCAGCAGCCCACCCGGGAGTTTCACAGAGACCCAGTACTTC. Protein sequence: CASSPPGSFTETQYF.

The rearrangement uses TRBV28 and TRBJ2-6, with TRBD2 as a possible D gene (5 bases). Germline V gene lookup returns CDR1 MDHEN and CDR2 SYDVKM. V was clipped by 3 bases and J by 2 bases, with 11 bases between them. The CDR3 length is 16 residues. DNA for the CDR3: TGTGCCAGCAGTTTTTTGGCCGGGACTGGGGCCAACGTCCTGACTTTC. Translating gives CASSFLAGTGANVLTF.

V is TRBV7-9 and J is TRBJ2-7; the match to TRBD1 covers 7 bases. The CDR3 totals 15 residues. V dropped 0 bases and J dropped 5; count of bases not matched to a gene: 7. Germline CDR1 reads SEHNR; CDR2 reads FQNEAQ (reference sequence). The CDR3 spells CASSLAGDRDHEQYF. CDR3 nucleotides: TGTGCCAGCAGCTTAGCCGGCGACAGGGACCACGAGCAGTACTTC.

The chain combines TRBV28 with TRBJ1-1; the D gene is possibly TRBD1 (5 bases). V shed 4 bases and J shed 0 bases, with 21 bases lying between them. The CDR3 sequence is 18 residues long. Per the germline V gene, CDR1 is MDHEN and CDR2 is SYDVKM. Written as DNA, the CDR3 is TGTGCCAGCAGTTCGCTACCTTGGCAGGGAGGTGTGAACACTGAAGCTTTCTTT. Its translation is CASSSLPWQGGVNTEAFF.

This clone was detected only a few times. The chain joins TRBV19 to TRBJ2-1; 10 bases are shared with TRBD1. CDR1 is LNHDA, CDR2 SQIVND, per germline (reference sequence). J gave up 8 bases and V 3 bases, and 4 bases lay outside the gene matches. The CDR3 is made up of 14 amino acids. The CDR3 here is CASSIDRGRDEQFF. The CDR3 DNA is TGTGCCAGTAGTATCGACAGGGGGCGAGATGAGCAGTTCTTC.

Regarding this clone: This same CDR3 is encoded by further DNA sequences in the sample. The rearrangement uses TRBV28 and TRBJ2-7, with TRBD2 identical over 13 bases. This CDR3 region has 15 residues. Germline assignment: CDR1 MDHEN and CDR2 SYDVKM. Losses at the gene ends were 4 bases for V and 6 bases for J; bases not matched to a gene: 6. Here the CDR3 DNA reads TGTGCCAGCAGTTCCGGACTAGCGGGAGCCGGCGAGCAGTACTTC. This encodes CASSSGLAGAGEQYF.

This clone showed up just a few times. The rearrangement joins TRBV5-1 to TRBJ1-1, with 7 bases lining up with TRBD1. Germline V lookup: CDR1 SGHRS, CDR2 YFSETQ. Trimming at V came to 6 bases and at J to 6 bases, leaving 17 bases not matched to a gene. The CDR3 consists of 16 residues. The CDR3 here is CASTRQGRDLSPEAFF. DNA for the CDR3: TGCGCCAGCACGAGACAGGGTCGAGATTTGAGTCCTGAAGCTTTCTTT.

This clone occurred a few times. This chain uses TRBV29-1 with TRBJ2-7; TRBD1 might be the D (6 bases). Germline CDR1 is SQVTM and CDR2 is ANQGSEA. V dropped 7 bases and J dropped 0 bases, with 10 bases sitting between them. This CDR3 has 12 residues. The CDR3 DNA is TGCAGCGCTAGGGGGAACTCCTACGAGCAGTACTTC. The encoded protein is CSARGNSYEQYF.

The table lists this clone with a few counts. The genes are TRBV6-6 and TRBJ2-5; D is perhaps TRBD1 (5 bases). V was shortened by 7 bases and J by 7 bases, with 13 bases between the two germline ends. This CDR3 comprises 12 residues. CDR1 is MNHNY and CDR2 is SVGAGI in the germline V gene (reference sequence). CDR3 bases: TGTGCCAGCACCCCGTGGGGCGGGACCCAGTACTTC. This translates into CASTPWGGTQYF.

The sample holds a few counts of this clone. This chain links TRBV4-2 with TRBJ2-7, with TRBD2 matching 8 bases. The CDR3 totals 15 residues. J was trimmed by 3 bases and V by 1 base; bases with no gene match: 5. Per germline, CDR1 LGHNA and CDR2 YNFKEQ. CDR3: CASSQAGAGDYEQYF. CDR3 DNA: TGTGCCAGCAGCCAAGCGGGAGCGGGAGACTACGAGCAGTACTTC.

The chain links TRBV27 to TRBJ1-5; 10 bases align to TRBD1. Unmatched junction bases numbered 9, after V lost 2 bases and J lost 5 bases. The CDR3 has 17 amino acids. Germline CDR1 MNHEY, CDR2 SMNVEV (reference sequence). The DNA of the CDR3 is TGTGCCAGCAGTTTACGGACGACAGGGGGCAGGGATCAGCCCCAGCATTTT. This sequence encodes CASSLRTTGGRDQPQHF.

In its sample, this clone was seen a few times. The rearrangement joins TRBV28 to TRBJ2-7; D may be TRBD2 (6 bases). The CDR3 is 14 amino acids. Trimming pared 6 bases from V and 1 base from J, leaving 13 bases between. CDR1 is MDHEN and CDR2 is SYDVKM in the germline V gene. Here the CDR3 reads CASSSGGTSYEQYF. The CDR3 DNA reads as TGTGCCAGCAGCTCCGGCGGGACTTCCTACGAGCAGTACTTC.

The chain couples TRBV19 to TRBJ1-1; tentative D call: TRBD1 (6 bases). Germline-derived CDR1 and CDR2 are LNHDA and SQIVND (reference sequence). V lost 2 bases to trimming and J lost 0 bases, with 7 bases between them. This CDR3 region has 14 residues. CDR3 sequence reads: CASSITGLNTEAFF. The CDR3 DNA follows: TGTGCCAGTAGTATAACAGGGCTGAACACTGAAGCTTTCTTT.

In its sample, this clone was seen a few times. The rearrangement uses TRBV14 and TRBJ1-2, with 9 bases that match TRBD1. The ends lost 4 bases at V and 4 bases at J; junction bases unmatched: 1. The CDR3 length is 13 residues. CDR1 is SGHDN and CDR2 is FVKESK in the germline V gene. This CDR3 reads CASSPGQGYGYTF. CDR3 nucleotide sequence: TGTGCCAGCAGCCCGGGACAGGGCTATGGCTACACCTTC.

The chain is built from TRBV28 and TRBJ1-5; TRBD1 aligns across 9 bases. The junction had 7 bases not matched to a gene; V was cut back by 7 bases and J by 6 bases. CDR3 size: 14 residues. Germline V gene data show CDR1 as MDHEN and CDR2 as SYDVKM. The CDR3 nucleotides are TGTGCCAGCACCTTGGGACAGGGAAGTCAGCCCCAGCATTTT. Protein: CASTLGQGSQPQHF.

CDR3 sequence: CASSPGLAGPEDEQFF. CDR3 DNA: TGTGCCAGCTCACCTGGACTAGCGGGTCCCGAGGATGAGCAGTTCTTC. The rearrangement uses TRBV18 and TRBJ2-1, with 11 bases matching TRBD2. The germline CDR1 and CDR2 sequences are KGHSH and LQKENI. The length of the CDR3 is 16 residues. J gave up 8 bases and V 3 bases, and 9 bases lay outside the gene matches.

The chain links TRBV6-5 to TRBJ1-5; the D is unclear. CDR3 length equals 15 residues. V was shortened by 6 bases and J by 2 bases, with 14 bases between the two germline ends. The germline CDR1 and CDR2 sequences are MNHEY and SVGAGI. The chain's CDR3 is CASRRTTEGNQPQHF. The CDR3 DNA is TGTGCCAGCAGAAGGACCACGGAGGGCAATCAGCCCCAGCATTTT.

The V call is TRBV28, the J call TRBJ2-7; 9 positions match TRBD1. V lost 5 bases and J lost 3; bases outside the gene matches: 8. CDR3 size: 15 residues. Germline lookup yields CDR1 MDHEN and CDR2 SYDVKM. The CDR3: CASSLGQGRGYEQYF. In DNA, the CDR3 is TGTGCCAGCAGTCTTGGACAGGGGAGAGGCTACGAGCAGTACTTC. Supplemented by reference TRBV28 and TRBJ2-7, the full variable domain reads DVKVTQSSRYLVKRTGEKVFLECVQDMDHENMFWYRQDPGLGLRLIYFSYDVKMKEKGDIPEGYSVSREKKERFSLILESASTNQTSMYLCASSLGQGRGYEQYFGPGTRLTVT.

This chain joins TRBV9 and TRBJ2-7, with 9 nucleotides matching TRBD2. The V gene's germline CDR1 is SGDLS and CDR2 YYNGEE. The V gene end was trimmed by 3 bases and the J gene end by 3 bases; junction bases not matched to a gene: 7. The CDR3 covers 15 residues. In DNA, the CDR3 is TGTGCCAGCAGCGCAACGTGGACTAGCGACTACGAGCAGTACTTC. Protein product: CASSATWTSDYEQYF.

The chain links TRBV5-1 to TRBJ2-7; 8 bases are a match to TRBD1. The CDR3 extends over 13 amino acids. Germline loops: CDR1 SGHRS, CDR2 YFSETQ. V was pared by 3 bases and J by 2 bases, with 1 base of the junction left unmatched. The CDR3 is CASSSQGAYEQYF. CDR3 nucleotide sequence: TGCGCCAGCAGCTCACAGGGGGCCTACGAGCAGTACTTC.